The 17 T cell receptor beta chains in this list originate from one sample, sequenced in a study of blood T cell repertoires in COVID-19. Some clones are missing from TCRdb's copy, which holds only in-frame ones; the method was immunoSEQ multiplex PCR. The top ten clones hold approximately 0.75% of a sample with about 200,000 clones, approximately 87% of them seen once. Material for sequencing was peripheral blood. Every receptor here comes from a woman aged 70-85 years with acute or convalescent COVID-19.

The CDR3 coding sequence is TGTGCCAGCAGCCTATCTCGACTTCCGAACACTGAAGCTTTCTTT. Amino acid sequence: CASSLSRLPNTEAFF. This chain links TRBV14 with TRBJ1-1; D gene uncertain. The CDR3 extends over 15 amino acids. In germline, CDR1 is SGHDN, CDR2 FVKESK. The V gene lost 4 bases and the J gene lost 1 base, with 13 bases spanning the gap.

The CDR3 bases are TGTGCCAGCAGCCAAGACTCCCGACTAGCGGGAACCTACAATGAGCAGTTCTTC. Translation: CASSQDSRLAGTYNEQFF. The chain recombines TRBV11-2 with TRBJ2-1, with 11 positions matching TRBD2. Germline assignment: CDR1 SGHAT and CDR2 FQNNGV. The CDR3 is made up of 18 amino acids. Unmatched junction bases numbered 11, after V lost 5 bases and J lost 2 bases.

The rearrangement uses TRBV3-1 (or the pseudogene TRBV3-2) and TRBJ1-5, with a tentative D call TRBD1 (6 bases). The ends were cut back, 1 base at V and 2 bases at J, with 15 bases in the middle. The length of the CDR3 is 17 residues. From germline, CDR1 is LGHDT and CDR2 YNNKEL (reference sequence). The CDR3 here is CASSQVPVRGGNQPQHF. As DNA, the CDR3 is TGTGCCAGCAGCCAAGTCCCCGTCAGGGGAGGCAATCAGCCCCAGCATTTT.

The chain has TRBV19 and TRBJ2-2, with D possibly TRBD2 on 6 matching bases. The CDR3 contains 14 residues. The germline gives CDR1 LNHDA, CDR2 SQIVND (reference sequence). The V gene lost 5 bases and the J gene lost 2 bases, with 9 bases spanning the gap. The CDR3 spells CASSAGRNTGELFF. The CDR3, as DNA: TGTGCCAGTAGTGCCGGGAGAAACACCGGGGAGCTGTTTTTT.

The genes are TRBV2 and TRBJ2-3; D is uncertain. Germline V gives CDR1 SNHLY, CDR2 FYNNEI. There are 12 residues in the CDR3. Trimming took off 2 bases at V and 6 bases at J, with 6 bases between the two ends. CDR3 DNA: TGTGCCAGCAGTGAATCCAGGGATACGCAGTATTTT. The encoded protein is CASSESRDTQYF.

As to this clone: At one end, the junction sequence differs from germline, possibly due to a read error. V gene TRBV4-3 combines with J gene TRBJ2-7; possible D gene TRBD2, 6 bases. CDR1 and CDR2 (germline): LGHNA, YSLEER. CDR3 length: 17 residues. The CDR3 spells CASSHPYSGDNPTSMGF. Written as DNA, the CDR3 is TGCGCCAGCAGCCACCCCTACTCGGGAGACAACCCTACGAGCATGGGGTTC.

This clone was found once. The gene calls are TRBV7-2 and TRBJ2-2, with 12 bases matching TRBD2. The CDR3 has 17 amino acids. Per the germline V gene, CDR1 is SGHTA and CDR2 is FQGNSA. The V and J ends lost 7 bases and 2 bases, in that order; junction bases with no gene match: 8. CDR3 region: CASIARGLAGNTGELFF. The CDR3 nucleotides read TGTGCCAGCATCGCCAGGGGACTAGCGGGTAACACCGGGGAGCTGTTTTTT.

This chain joins TRBV20-1 and TRBJ1-4; D is possibly TRBD1 (6 bases). CDR3 size: 11 residues. Trimming shortened V by 6 bases and J by 7 bases, and 9 bases separated the two germline ends. Germline V gives CDR1 DFQATT, CDR2 SNEGSKA (reference sequence). The CDR3 DNA reads TGCAGTGCCACACAGGGTGAAAAACTGTTTTTT. This encodes CSATQGEKLFF.

V gene TRBV5-1 combines with J gene TRBJ1-2; tentatively, D is TRBD1 (5 bases). The germline V gene has CDR1 SGHRS and CDR2 YFSETQ. The CDR3 sequence is 14 residues long. V lost 3 bases, J lost 2 bases, and 11 bases lay in between. CDR3 sequence reads: CASSYQTGNYGYTF. The CDR3 bases are TGCGCCAGCAGCTACCAAACAGGAAACTATGGCTACACCTTC.

To note about this clone: The sample carries other DNA sequences with the same CDR3. The chain is built from TRBV3-1 (or the pseudogene TRBV3-2) and TRBJ1-6, with 7 bases that match TRBD1. The CDR3 covers 15 residues. CDR1 is LGHDT and CDR2 is YNNKEL in the germline V gene (reference sequence). V shed 1 base, J shed 5 bases, and the junction held 2 bases outside the gene matches. The CDR3 loop reads CASSQGQGNNSPLHF. CDR3 DNA sequence: TGTGCCAGCAGCCAAGGACAGGGTAATAATTCACCCCTCCACTTT.

CDR3 nucleotide sequence: TGTGCCAGCAGTTTATTTTGGGCGGGGAAACAAGAGACCCAGTACTTC. Translating gives CASSLFWAGKQETQYF. The chain links TRBV27 to TRBJ2-5; D possibly corresponds to TRBD2 (6 bases). CDR1 and CDR2 (germline): MNHEY, SMNVEV (reference sequence). The CDR3 runs to 16 residues. The V and J ends lost 1 base and 2 bases respectively, with 14 bases between them.

The gene calls are TRBV10-3 and TRBJ2-3; 8 nucleotides line up with TRBD2. Germline V lookup: CDR1 ENHRY, CDR2 SYGVKD. V was clipped by 2 bases and J by 1 base; unmatched bases: 8. The CDR3 has 17 residues. CDR3 loop: CAISERGSGTRTDTQYF. CDR3 DNA sequence: TGTGCCATCAGTGAGAGGGGTAGCGGGACGCGCACAGATACGCAGTATTTT.

The chain carries TRBV19 and TRBJ1-6, with a possible D match to TRBD1 (6 bases). This CDR3 is built from 15 residues. The V and J ends lost 4 bases and 7 bases respectively, with 14 bases between them. CDR1 LNHDA and CDR2 SQIVND come from the germline V gene (reference sequence). The DNA for the CDR3 is TGTGCCAGTAGTACTTCAGGGGTTGAAAATTCACCCCTCCACTTT. This gives the protein CASSTSGVENSPLHF.

The chain joins TRBV19 to TRBJ1-1; the match to TRBD1 covers 7 bases. This CDR3 contains 12 residues. J was trimmed by 4 bases and V by 7 bases; bases with no gene match: 3. From germline, CDR1 is LNHDA and CDR2 SQIVND (reference sequence). CDR3 bases: TGTGCCAGTACGGACAGGATCACTGAAGCTTTCTTT. It encodes CASTDRITEAFF. The complete variable domain, with remaining parts taken from reference TRBV19 and TRBJ1-1, reads DGGITQSPKYLFRKEGQNVTLSCEQNLNHDAMYWYRQDPGQGLRLIYYSQIVNDFQKGDIAEGYSVSREKKESFPLTVTSAQKNPTAFYLCASTDRITEAFFGQGTRLTVV.

The chain couples TRBV7-2 to TRBJ2-7, with 9 nucleotides matching TRBD2. Germline trimming cut 4 bases from V and 0 bases from J; bases unmatched to any gene: 4. Germline V gives CDR1 SGHTA, CDR2 FQGNSA. The CDR3 spans 15 residues. The CDR3 nucleotides are TGTGCCAGCAGCTCTGGACTAGCGCGCTCCTACGAGCAGTACTTC. Its protein is CASSSGLARSYEQYF.

Remarks on this clone: The sample contains more than one DNA sequence encoding this CDR3. V is TRBV3-1 (or the pseudogene TRBV3-2) and J is TRBJ1-4; D is unclear. Between the trimmed V and J ends, which lost 4 bases and 1 base, there was a span of 10 bases. CDR3 length: 15 amino acids. In germline, CDR1 is LGHDT, CDR2 YNNKEL (reference sequence). The CDR3 loop reads CASSPNRGTNEKLFF. The CDR3 DNA reads TGTGCCAGCAGCCCAAACCGGGGAACTAATGAAAAACTGTTTTTT.

CDR3 loop: CASSQSWSRGYAGELFF. The CDR3 DNA sequence: TGTGCCAGCAGCCAAAGTTGGTCCAGGGGCTATGCCGGGGAGCTGTTTTTT. The V gene is TRBV14, the J gene TRBJ2-2; maybe TRBD1 (6 bases). Trimming removed 2 bases from V and 6 bases from J, with 19 bases in between. Per germline, CDR1 SGHDN and CDR2 FVKESK. The CDR3 runs 17 residues.